This TCR beta chain was documented in a study of control samples from healthy donors and cancer patients. Clones were sequenced by immunoSEQ multiplex PCR, and TCRdb holds only the in-frame ones, with some missing. The sample lists 61,000 or so clones; roughly 89% were seen once. V lost 7 bases and J 2 bases, leaving 14 bases between the germline ends. CDR3 length equals 13 residues. From germline, CDR1 is SQVTM and CDR2 ANQGSEA. What was sequenced was PBMCs. The chain combines TRBV29-1 with TRBJ1-1, with a possible D match to TRBD1 (5 bases). The source is a man between 60 and 70 years old with colorectal cancer. The CDR3 bases are TGCAGCGCCCGGGGGGTGGGCAACACTGAAGCTTTCTTT. Protein: CSARGVGNTEAFF.